This TCR beta chain was captured in a study of blood T cell repertoires in COVID-19. Assay used: immunoSEQ multiplex PCR; TCRdb lists only in-frame clones, some missing. The sample contains some 70,000 clones, 85% to 90% of which appear only once. This CDR3 contains 13 residues. Germline CDR1 SGHRS, CDR2 YFSETQ. Trimming shortened V by 2 bases and J by 2 bases, and 7 bases separated the two germline ends. The sample was peripheral blood. The chain is built from TRBV5-1 and TRBJ1-2; the D is unclear. This TCR came from a man aged 50-60 years with acute or convalescent COVID-19. CDR3 DNA sequence: TGCGCCAGCAGCTTAAACGGGAACTATGGCTACACCTTC. This translates into CASSLNGNYGYTF.